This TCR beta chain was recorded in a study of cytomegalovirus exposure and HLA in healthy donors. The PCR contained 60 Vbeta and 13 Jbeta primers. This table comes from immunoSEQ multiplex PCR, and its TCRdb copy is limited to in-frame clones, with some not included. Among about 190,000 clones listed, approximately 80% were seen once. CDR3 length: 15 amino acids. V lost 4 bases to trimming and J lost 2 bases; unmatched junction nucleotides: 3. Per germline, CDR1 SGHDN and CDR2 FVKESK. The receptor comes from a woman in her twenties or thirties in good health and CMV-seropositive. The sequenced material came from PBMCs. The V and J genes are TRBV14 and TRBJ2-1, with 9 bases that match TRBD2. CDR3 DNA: TGTGCCAGCAGCCGTAAGCGGGAGGCCTACAATGAGCAGTTCTTC. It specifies CASSRKREAYNEQFF.